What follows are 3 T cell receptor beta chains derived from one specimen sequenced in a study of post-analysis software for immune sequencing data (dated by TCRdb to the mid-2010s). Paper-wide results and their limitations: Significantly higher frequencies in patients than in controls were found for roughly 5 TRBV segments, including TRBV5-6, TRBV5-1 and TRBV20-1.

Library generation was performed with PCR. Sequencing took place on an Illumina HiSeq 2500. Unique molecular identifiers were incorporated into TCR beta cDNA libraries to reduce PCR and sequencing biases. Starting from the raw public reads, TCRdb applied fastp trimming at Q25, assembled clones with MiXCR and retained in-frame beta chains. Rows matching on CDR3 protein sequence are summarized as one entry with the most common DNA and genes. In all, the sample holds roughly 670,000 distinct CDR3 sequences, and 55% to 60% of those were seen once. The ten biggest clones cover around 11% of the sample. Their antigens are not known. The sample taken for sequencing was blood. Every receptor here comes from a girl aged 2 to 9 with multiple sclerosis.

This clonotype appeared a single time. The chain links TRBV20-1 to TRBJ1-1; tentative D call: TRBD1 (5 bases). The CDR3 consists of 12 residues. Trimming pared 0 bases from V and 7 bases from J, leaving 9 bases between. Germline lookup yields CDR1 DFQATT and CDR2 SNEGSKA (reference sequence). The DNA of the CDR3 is TGCAGTGCTAGAGATAGGGGTGGTGAAGCTTTCTTT. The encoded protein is CSARDRGGEAFF.

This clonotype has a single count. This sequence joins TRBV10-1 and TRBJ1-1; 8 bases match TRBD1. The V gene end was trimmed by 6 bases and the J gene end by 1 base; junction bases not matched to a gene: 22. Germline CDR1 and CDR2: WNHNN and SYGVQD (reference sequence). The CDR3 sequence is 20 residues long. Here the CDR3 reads CASRKIIGTGRTERNTEAFF. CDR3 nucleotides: TGCGCCAGCAGGAAGATAATCGGGACAGGCCGAACGGAGCGGAACACTGAAGCTTTCTTT.

CDR3 DNA sequence: TGTGCCAGCAGTCGGACAGGGGGGAACCATGAGCAGTTCTTC. This gives the protein CASSRTGGNHEQFF. This chain joins TRBV6-6 and TRBJ2-1; 10 nucleotides align to TRBD1. The CDR3 totals 14 residues. Trimming took 5 bases from V and 8 from J; bases not matched to a gene: 6. Germline CDR1 reads MNHNY; CDR2 reads SVGAGI (reference sequence).